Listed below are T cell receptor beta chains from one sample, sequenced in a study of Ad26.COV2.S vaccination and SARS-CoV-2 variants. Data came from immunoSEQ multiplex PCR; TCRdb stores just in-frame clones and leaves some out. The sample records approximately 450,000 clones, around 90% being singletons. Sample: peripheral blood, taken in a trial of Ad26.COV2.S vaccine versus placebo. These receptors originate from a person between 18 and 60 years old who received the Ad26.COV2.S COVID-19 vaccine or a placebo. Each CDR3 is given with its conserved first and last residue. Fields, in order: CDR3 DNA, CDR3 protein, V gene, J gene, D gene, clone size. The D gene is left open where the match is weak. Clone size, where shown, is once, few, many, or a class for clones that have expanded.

TGTGCCAGCAGTCCCACAACAGGGTGGCACGAGCAGTACTTC	CASSPTTGWHEQYF	TRBV6-5	TRBJ2-7	.	.
TGTGCCAGCGCCATAGAAGGAAATCAGCCCCAGCATTTT	CASAIEGNQPQHF	TRBV28	TRBJ1-5	.	.
TGCGCCAGCAGTGAGCGGGGGTCTAGCTGGAGTGGAACCGGGGAGCTGTTTTTT	CASSERGSSWSGTGELFF	TRBV10-2	TRBJ2-2	.	.
TGTGCCAGCAGTCCACAGGTTAACTATGGCTACACCTTC	CASSPQVNYGYTF	TRBV6-6	TRBJ1-2	.	.
TGTGCCTGGGAAGGACAGGGGGCATTGAGCAATCAGCCCCAGCATTTT	CAWEGQGALSNQPQHF	TRBV30	TRBJ1-5	TRBD1	once
TGTGCCAGCAGCCAAGGTCTCCGTGCGTACTTC	CASSQGLRAYF	TRBV3-1/TRBV3-2	TRBJ2-7	.	.
TGTGCCAGCAGTTACGGGCAGAGCACAGATACGCAGTATTTT	CASSYGQSTDTQYF	TRBV6-6	TRBJ2-3	.	.
TGTGCCAGCAGCCCGCAGGGACAGGCCACAGATACGCAGTATTTT	CASSPQGQATDTQYF	TRBV13	TRBJ2-3	TRBD1	once
TGTGCCAGCAGCTTGGGACAGGTCAACTCTGGAAACACCATATATTTT	CASSLGQVNSGNTIYF	TRBV7-2	TRBJ1-3	TRBD1	.
TGCAGCGTTCCGGGACTAGTTTACTATGAGCAGTTCTTC	CSVPGLVYYEQFF	TRBV29-1	TRBJ2-1	TRBD2	.
TGTGCCAGTAGTCGCGTGGAAGGCCAGCCCCAGCATTTT	CASSRVEGQPQHF	TRBV19	TRBJ1-5	.	few
TGTGCCAGCAGTTTCGTTCTAGCGGGAGGTTGGGCAGATACGCAGTATTTT	CASSFVLAGGWADTQYF	TRBV28	TRBJ2-3	TRBD2	.
TGTGCCACCAGCTCTAGCGGCACGAACACCGGGGAGCTGTTTTTT	CATSSSGTNTGELFF	TRBV24-1	TRBJ2-2	TRBD2	.
TGTGCCAGCAGCACAAAACTCCGGTGGACAGGGGACACTGAAGCTTTCTTT	CASSTKLRWTGDTEAFF	TRBV9	TRBJ1-1	TRBD1	.
TGTGCCAGTAGTAAGGGGCAGGGTTTGTTGGCTGGGGCCAACGTCCTGACTTTC	CASSKGQGLLAGANVLTF	TRBV19	TRBJ2-6	.	.
TGTGCCATCAGGACGGGAGAAGGGTCCGGGGAGCTGTTTTTT	CAIRTGEGSGELFF	TRBV10-3	TRBJ2-2	.	.